This TCR beta chain was obtained from a study of blood T cell repertoires in COVID-19. As for the study in general: The samples span acute and convalescent COVID-19 from the United States, Italy and Spain.

Of note for this clone: In the same sample, other DNA sequences code for this CDR3.

CDR3 length: 15 residues. V gave up 3 bases and J gave up 2 bases, with 11 bases separating them. Germline CDR1 is KGHSH and CDR2 is LQKENI. Method: immunoSEQ multiplex PCR; TCRdb's copy keeps in-frame clones and lacks some. The sample includes some 38,000 clones, 65% to 75% of them seen just once. The gene calls are TRBV18 and TRBJ1-5; tentative D call: TRBD1 (5 bases). The receptor comes from a man between 65 and 85 years old with COVID-19, enrolled during active disease. Sequenced material: peripheral blood. CDR3 DNA: TGTGCCAGCTCACCGGACTCGGGGGGCAATCAGCCCCAGCATTTT. Its protein is CASSPDSGGNQPQHF.